The text below deals with one T cell receptor (beta chain). This entry comes from a study of blood T cell repertoires in COVID-19. At the level of the study: Material from acute and convalescent COVID-19 was sourced from the United States, Italy and Spain.

J was trimmed by 5 bases and V by 7 bases; bases with no gene match: 13. Per the germline V gene, CDR1 is MDHEN and CDR2 is SYDVKM. The CDR3 has 16 amino acids. Per the study methods: Amplification with reference gene primers provided the estimates of nucleated cell counts. Method: immunoSEQ multiplex PCR; TCRdb's copy keeps in-frame clones and lacks some. That table is the source of V, J and clone size, and D and trimming were worked out from the DNA. The sample lists around 130,000 clones, about four fifths occurring once. Sequencing was performed on peripheral blood. This clonotype was obtained from a man older than 75 with acute or convalescent COVID-19. V is TRBV28 and J is TRBJ2-3; 9 bases are shared with TRBD1. The CDR3 DNA reads as TGTGCCAGCACCGAAGCCGGGACAGGGTTGGGAGATACGCAGTATTTT. Its protein is CASTEAGTGLGDTQYF.